These T cell receptor beta chains were read from a single sample in a study of OX40 agonist ivuxolimab in advanced cancers. Profiled with immunoSEQ multiplex PCR; TCRdb holds only in-frame clones, not every one. The sample holds about 96,000 clones; roughly 87% are singletons and the top ten take about 1.6%. The specimen comprised CD4+ or CD8+ T cells sorted from blood, sampled in a trial of the OX40 agonist ivuxolimab. Source of these receptors: an adult with an advanced solid tumor such as melanoma, head and neck, liver or kidney cancer. Both conserved end residues are part of each CDR3. A D gene is named only where the DNA matches it firmly. Rows give clone size only sometimes, using once, few, many, or a class for an expanded clone.

V gene: TRBV6-4
D gene: -
clone size: -
J gene: TRBJ1-6
CDR3 DNA: TGTGCCAGCAGTGCCACAGGGTTGAGGGGACCCCTCCACTTT
CDR3 protein: CASSATGLRGPLHF

V gene: TRBV19
D gene: -
clone size: -
J gene: TRBJ2-5
CDR3 DNA: TGTGCCAGTAGTATCAACAGCCAAGAGACCCAGTACTTC
CDR3 protein: CASSINSQETQYF

V gene: TRBV7-2
D gene: TRBD2
clone size: -
J gene: TRBJ2-7
CDR3 DNA: TGTGCCAGCAGCTTTGCCGGGAGGTTCTACGAGCAGTACTTC
CDR3 protein: CASSFAGRFYEQYF

V gene: TRBV5-1
D gene: -
clone size: -
J gene: TRBJ1-2
CDR3 DNA: TGCGCCAGCAGCTTGGAGGGGGTGGCCGGAGGGGTCACTGGCTACACCTTC
CDR3 protein: CASSLEGVAGGVTGYTF

V gene: TRBV18
D gene: -
clone size: -
J gene: TRBJ2-5
CDR3 DNA: TGTGCCAGCTCTACAAATACAGGGCTCGGGCCAGAGACCCAGTACTTC
CDR3 protein: CASSTNTGLGPETQYF

V gene: TRBV28
D gene: -
clone size: -
J gene: TRBJ1-5
CDR3 DNA: TGTGCCAGCAGTTACTGGTCCGGGACTGGACATTTT
CDR3 protein: CASSYWSGTGHF

V gene: TRBV6-1
D gene: -
clone size: -
J gene: TRBJ2-3
CDR3 DNA: TGTGCCAGCAGTGGATCTTCACAGGGAGGTACGCAGTATTTT
CDR3 protein: CASSGSSQGGTQYF

V gene: TRBV13
D gene: TRBD2
clone size: -
J gene: TRBJ2-3
CDR3 DNA: TGTGCCAGCAGCCTCGACGGATGGGGTCTGCTAGCGGGAGAAGCAGATACGCAGTATTTT
CDR3 protein: CASSLDGWGLLAGEADTQYF

V gene: TRBV30
D gene: -
clone size: -
J gene: TRBJ2-7
CDR3 DNA: TGTGCCTGGAGTGTACCCCCTTCTCGGGAGCAGTACTTC
CDR3 protein: CAWSVPPSREQYF

V gene: TRBV4-1
D gene: -
clone size: -
J gene: TRBJ1-1
CDR3 DNA: TGCGCCAGCAGCCAAAGGCAGATGAAGACTGAAGCTTTCTTT
CDR3 protein: CASSQRQMKTEAFF

V gene: TRBV30
D gene: -
clone size: -
J gene: TRBJ1-5
CDR3 DNA: TGTGCCTGGAGTCCTGATAGCAATCAGCCCCAGCATTTT
CDR3 protein: CAWSPDSNQPQHF

V gene: TRBV29-1
D gene: -
clone size: once
J gene: TRBJ1-1
CDR3 DNA: TGCAGCCTGAACCGTGGGGGAATGAACACTGAAGCTTTCTTT
CDR3 protein: CSLNRGGMNTEAFF

V gene: TRBV5-1
D gene: TRBD2
clone size: -
J gene: TRBJ2-5
CDR3 DNA: TGCGCCTCGCGGGGTAGCGGGAGGGCCGAGGAGACCCAGTACTTC
CDR3 protein: CASRGSGRAEETQYF

V gene: TRBV18
D gene: -
clone size: -
J gene: TRBJ1-5
CDR3 DNA: TGTGCCAGCTCACCGGAGGAGGCAAGGCCCCAGCATTTT
CDR3 protein: CASSPEEARPQHF

V gene: TRBV6-5
D gene: -
clone size: -
J gene: TRBJ2-2
CDR3 DNA: TGTGCCAGCGCTCAAACAGATAACACCGGGGAGCTGTTTTTT
CDR3 protein: CASAQTDNTGELFF

V gene: TRBV29-1
D gene: -
clone size: -
J gene: TRBJ1-1
CDR3 DNA: TGCAGCGTTCTCAGGGGCAGGACTGAAGCTTTCTTT
CDR3 protein: CSVLRGRTEAFF

V gene: TRBV5-4
D gene: -
clone size: -
J gene: TRBJ2-3
CDR3 DNA: TGTGCCAGCAGCTTCTATCTAGGTACAGATACGCAGTATTTT
CDR3 protein: CASSFYLGTDTQYF

V gene: TRBV7-2
D gene: -
clone size: -
J gene: TRBJ2-3
CDR3 DNA: TGTGCCAGCAGCTTTCGGCCTAGCACAGATACGCAGTATTTT
CDR3 protein: CASSFRPSTDTQYF